This TCR beta chain was documented in a study of blood T cell repertoires in COVID-19. Looking at the study overall: Samples of COVID-19 (acute and convalescent) were obtained from the United States, Italy and Spain. T cells, B-cell-depleted T cells, or PBMCs supplied cDNA or gDNA.

CDR1 DFQATT and CDR2 SNEGSKA come from the germline V gene (reference sequence). The CDR3 extends over 15 amino acids. The trim removed 3 bases at V and 5 bases at J, leaving 9 bases unmatched. Authors' analysis steps: How many nucleated cells were present was estimated from reference gene primer amplification. Measured with immunoSEQ multiplex PCR; TCRdb has only the in-frame clones, and not every one. V, J and clone size were drawn from that table, and D and trimming were deduced from the DNA. There are roughly 290,000 clones in the sample; around 87% occur only once, and roughly 8% lies in the top ten.

The sequence was obtained from a woman aged 45-60 years who had recovered from COVID-19. Sequencing was performed on peripheral blood. This sequence joins TRBV20-1 and TRBJ2-1, with 8 bases matching TRBD1. The CDR3 nucleotides are TGCAGTGCTAGTGTGGGGCAGGGGGCCCACAATGAGCAGTTCTTC. Its translation is CSASVGQGAHNEQFF.